The present T cell receptor (beta chain) was sequenced within a study of blood T cells in healthy people across ages. The use of a sample-barcoded 5' primer and a J-beta primer mix characterized a second PCR of about 7 to 12 cycles. TCRdb re-called the 5' RACE reads with MiXCR, one entry per CDR3 protein. The data hold approximately 760,000 distinct CDR3 sequences, with just under 25% observed a single time. The CDR3 runs to 11 residues. Trimming shortened V by 7 bases and J by 6 bases, and 13 bases separated the two germline ends. Germline assignment: CDR1 SQVTM and CDR2 ANQGSEA. This clonotype was recorded once. The same specimen was also included in a second study, on T cells of mothers and their children. That report notes: All donors were healthy and Caucasian; they were a few mothers and their six children. The second PCR's M1S primer added sample barcodes and 2-4 random nucleotides.

The origin of this receptor is a boy aged 5-17 years in good health. Sequences were obtained from blood. J is TRBJ2-7 and V is TRBV29-1, with D perhaps TRBD1 (6 bases). Written as DNA, the CDR3 is TGCAGCGCCCACACAGGGTCCGAGCAGTACTTC. It yields the protein CSAHTGSEQYF.